This TCR beta chain was identified in a study of shared clonotypes between healthy human individuals. The overall study: Three plates each covered CD4 naive and memory; CD8 naive two, CD8 memory one. Findings and caveats of the study: Lower generation probabilities were found for non-shared clonotypes than for those shared by all four donors.

Profiled with immunoSEQ multiplex PCR; TCRdb holds only in-frame clones, not every one. The sample includes about 1,800,000 clones, around 96% of them seen just once. CD45RO-negative cells were positively selected for CCR7, leaving out terminally differentiated effector memory CD45RA+ cells. The sample holds one count of this clone. Its antigen is not identified. The sequenced material came from naive CD8+ T cells sorted from blood. This clonotype was sampled from a young man in good health.

The CDR3 sequence is CASSQRQIQYEQYF. The CDR3, as DNA: TGCGCCAGCAGCCAACGACAGATCCAATACGAGCAGTACTTC. V usage is TRBV4-1 and J usage is TRBJ2-7, with D possibly TRBD1 on 5 matching bases. CDR1 and CDR2 from the germline V gene are MGHRA and YSYEKL. V was cut by 2 bases and J by 4 bases, with 12 bases left in between. The CDR3 runs to 14 residues.